The 24 T cell receptor beta chains listed next were all sequenced from one sample in a study of T cell changes during pregnancy in multiple sclerosis. Measured with immunoSEQ multiplex PCR; TCRdb has only the in-frame clones, and not every one. Among tens of thousands of clones listed, about 94% were seen once. Source: CD4+ T cells from peripheral blood mononuclear cells, taken in the first trimester of pregnancy. The source of these receptors is a female donor with multiple sclerosis, enrolled in a pregnancy study.

The rearrangement joins TRBV6-5 to TRBJ2-2; tentatively, D is TRBD1 (6 bases). This CDR3 spans 12 amino acids. Deletions cut 11 bases from V and 6 bases from J, with 13 bases between. CDR1 MNHEY and CDR2 SVGAGI come from the germline V gene. CDR3 amino acids: CASETGAGELFF. DNA of the CDR3: TGTGCCTCCGAGACAGGCGCCGGGGAGCTGTTTTTT.

With regard to this clone: An end of the junction differs from the germline gene, which may be a read error. The chain's CDR3 is CASSLDGTYTGELFF. In DNA form, the CDR3 reads TGCGCCAGCAGTTTGGACGGTACCTACACCGGGGAGCTGTTTTTT. The chain employs TRBV5-1 and TRBJ2-2; D gene ambiguous. There are 15 residues in the CDR3. CDR1 and CDR2 (germline): SGHRS, YFSETQ.

V and J are TRBV7-6 and TRBJ2-7; TRBD1 matches 7 bases. V was clipped by 6 bases and J by 7 bases; unmatched bases: 12. The CDR3 runs to 14 residues. Germline CDR1 SGHVS, CDR2 FNYEAQ. In DNA form, the CDR3 reads TGTGCCAGCAGAAATGACAGGGAGATTTATGAGCAGTACTTC. It yields the protein CASRNDREIYEQYF.

The chain joins TRBV5-1 to TRBJ1-3, with 7 positions matching TRBD1. The germline gives CDR1 SGHRS, CDR2 YFSETQ. The CDR3 totals 16 residues. With 0 bases clipped from V and 3 bases from J, the junction kept 6 bases outside the gene matches. CDR3 sequence: CASSLEGAPNGNTIYF. CDR3 bases: TGCGCCAGCAGCTTGGAGGGGGCGCCTAATGGAAACACCATATATTTT.

The chain has TRBV5-6 and TRBJ1-4; D ambiguous. Deletions cut 3 bases from V and 0 bases from J, with 12 bases between. This CDR3 has 16 residues. In germline, CDR1 is SGHDT, CDR2 YYEEEE. The CDR3 DNA is TGTGCCAGCAGCTCCGGTTTCGGGACAACTAATGAAAAACTGTTTTTT. Protein sequence: CASSSGFGTTNEKLFF.

This clone has a handful of counts. The chain couples TRBV5-4 to TRBJ2-1; D not resolved. This CDR3 has 14 residues. Germline-derived CDR1 and CDR2 are SGHNT and YYREEE (reference sequence). V lost 7 bases and J 0 bases, leaving 11 bases between the germline ends. CDR3 amino acids: CASFLPGSYNEQFF. As DNA, the CDR3 is TGTGCCAGCTTCTTACCGGGCTCCTACAATGAGCAGTTCTTC.

The genes are TRBV9 and TRBJ1-6, with D possibly TRBD1 on 6 matching bases. This CDR3 region has 16 residues. Germline V lookup: CDR1 SGDLS, CDR2 YYNGEE. The V end lost 3 bases, the J end lost 4 bases, and 14 bases lay between the germline ends. The CDR3: CASSADLQGYNSPLHF. The CDR3 DNA follows: TGTGCCAGCAGCGCGGACTTACAGGGATATAATTCACCCCTCCACTTT.

The chain has TRBV5-4 and TRBJ1-2, with TRBD1 matching over 8 bases. Germline-derived CDR1 and CDR2 are SGHNT and YYREEE (reference sequence). The CDR3 covers 14 residues. After removal of 0 bases from V and 8 bases from J, the junction contained 6 bases not matched to a gene. The CDR3 loop is CASSLAGRGQGYTF. CDR3 in DNA: TGTGCCAGCAGCTTGGCGGGCAGGGGGCAGGGCTACACCTTC.

The rearrangement uses TRBV13 and TRBJ2-7, with TRBD1 identical over 12 bases. The V gene end was trimmed by 5 bases and the J gene end by 5 bases; junction bases not matched to a gene: 7. CDR3 length: 15 amino acids. Germline assignment: CDR1 PRHDT and CDR2 FYEKMQ (reference sequence). Here the CDR3 DNA reads TGTGCCAGCAGCCAAGGGGACAGGGGGCGGAACGAGCAGTACTTC. Translated, it gives CASSQGDRGRNEQYF.

V is TRBV7-9 and J is TRBJ2-1; 11 bases are shared with TRBD2. The CDR3 runs to 18 residues. V was pared by 5 bases and J by 1 base, with 10 bases of the junction left unmatched. CDR1 and CDR2 (germline): SEHNR, FQNEAQ (reference sequence). CDR3 nucleotides: TGTGCCAGCAGCCTCCGGTCTAGCGGGGGGAATTCCTACAATGAGCAGTTCTTC. Amino acids: CASSLRSSGGNSYNEQFF.

The chain is built from TRBV7-2 and TRBJ1-2; 8 bases are a match to TRBD1. In germline, CDR1 is SGHTA, CDR2 FQGNSA. J lost 4 bases, V lost 1 base, and 5 bases had no gene match. There are 15 residues in the CDR3. CDR3 DNA: TGTGCCAGCAGCTTAGGACAGGGGATAAGCTATGGCTACACCTTC. Protein: CASSLGQGISYGYTF.

This sequence joins TRBV7-2 and TRBJ1-1; D ambiguous. The CDR3 sequence is 12 residues long. The V and J ends lost 3 bases and 7 bases respectively, with 9 bases between them. CDR1 and CDR2 from the germline V gene are SGHTA and FQGNSA. This CDR3 is CASSFPPLEAFF. The CDR3, as DNA: TGTGCCAGCAGCTTCCCCCCCCTTGAAGCTTTCTTT.

The V call is TRBV5-1, the J call TRBJ1-2; TRBD1 agrees at 7 bases. The CDR3 sequence is 12 residues long. V lost 4 bases to trimming and J lost 5 bases; unmatched junction nucleotides: 2. CDR1 SGHRS and CDR2 YFSETQ come from the germline V gene. The DNA of the CDR3 is TGCGCCAGCAGCCCGACAGGGTATGGCTACACCTTC. Translation: CASSPTGYGYTF.

This clone was detected only a few times. V gene TRBV2 combines with J gene TRBJ1-5; D remains unclear. Trimming removed 3 bases at V and 4 bases at J, with 10 bases between. CDR3 length: 14 amino acids. Germline-derived CDR1 and CDR2 are SNHLY and FYNNEI. CDR3 sequence: CASSDRTVNQPQHF. The CDR3 DNA follows: TGTGCCAGCAGTGACCGAACAGTTAATCAGCCCCAGCATTTT.

The gene calls are TRBV4-2 and TRBJ2-5; 10 bases are a match to TRBD2. The CDR3 is 15 residues long. Germline CDR1 is LGHNA and CDR2 is YNFKEQ. The V gene end was trimmed by 2 bases and the J gene end by 3 bases; junction bases not matched to a gene: 3. CDR3: CASSQTLAGEETQYF. The CDR3 DNA sequence: TGTGCCAGCAGCCAAACCCTAGCGGGGGAAGAGACCCAGTACTTC.

The rearrangement uses TRBV25-1 and TRBJ1-6; 9 bases are shared with TRBD1. V lost 8 bases to trimming and J lost 7 bases; unmatched junction nucleotides: 3. The CDR3 consists of 13 residues. CDR1 MGHDK and CDR2 SYGVNS come from the germline V gene. CDR3 protein: CASAGTGNSPLHF. The CDR3 region has the DNA TGTGCCAGCGCCGGGACAGGGAATTCACCCCTCCACTTT.

By share of the sample, this clone is medium-sized. The chain uses TRBV5-4 and TRBJ1-2, with no clear D. The CDR3 is 13 amino acids. Trimming cost V 6 bases and J 5 bases, with 14 bases left between them. The germline V gene has CDR1 SGHNT and CDR2 YYREEE (reference sequence). This chain's CDR3 is CASNDYRAYGYTF. CDR3 nucleotide sequence: TGTGCCAGCAATGACTACCGGGCTTATGGCTACACCTTC.

The chain has TRBV27 and TRBJ2-7, with TRBD2 matching over 8 bases. The length of the CDR3 is 14 residues. With 5 bases clipped from V and 6 bases from J, the junction kept 9 bases outside the gene matches. CDR1 MNHEY and CDR2 SMNVEV come from the germline V gene (reference sequence). The chain's CDR3 is CASSSGGGPSEQYF. DNA for the CDR3: TGTGCCAGCAGTAGTGGCGGGGGGCCAAGCGAGCAGTACTTC.

This clone showed up just once. The chain employs TRBV6-5 and TRBJ2-7; weak D call: TRBD1 (5 bases). This CDR3 region has 11 residues. Per the germline V gene, CDR1 is MNHEY and CDR2 is SVGAGI. Trimming removed 6 bases from V and 6 bases from J, with 9 bases in between. CDR3 in amino acids: CASRERGEQYF. Here the CDR3 DNA reads TGTGCCAGCAGAGAAAGGGGCGAGCAGTACTTC.

This chain links TRBV6-1 with TRBJ2-5, with 8 bases lining up with TRBD2. The germline CDR1 and CDR2 sequences are MNHNS and SASEGT. The CDR3 sequence is 15 residues long. The junction had 8 bases not matched to a gene; V was cut back by 4 bases and J by 4 bases. The CDR3 nucleotides read TGTGCCAGCAGTGTAACTAGCGGACCGCGAGAGACCCAGTACTTC. Translated: CASSVTSGPRETQYF.

This clone was seen a single time. The chain links TRBV25-1 to TRBJ1-2; the D gene is possibly TRBD1 (5 bases). The V and J ends lost 6 bases and 4 bases respectively, with 18 bases between them. CDR1 and CDR2 from the germline V gene are MGHDK and SYGVNS. The CDR3 has 15 amino acids. CDR3 sequence reads: CASREGTGDGYGYTF. CDR3 nucleotides: TGTGCCAGCAGGGAGGGTACAGGAGATGGCTATGGCTACACCTTC.

This rearrangement joins TRBV5-1 to TRBJ1-2, with TRBD1 matching 7 bases. The CDR3 has 13 amino acids. After removal of 4 bases from V and 7 bases from J, the junction contained 7 bases not matched to a gene. CDR1 is SGHRS, CDR2 YFSETQ, per germline. The CDR3 sequence: CASSRTGVGGYTF. Here the CDR3 DNA reads TGCGCCAGCAGCCGAACAGGGGTTGGTGGCTACACCTTC.

As to this clone: One junction end disagrees with the germline gene, perhaps due to a read error. The V gene is TRBV7-7, the J gene TRBJ2-1; possibly TRBD2 for D (8 bases). The CDR3 has 14 residues. Germline V gives CDR1 SSHAT, CDR2 FNYEAQ (reference sequence). CDR3 DNA sequence: TGTGCTAGCAGCTTAGCGGGACAGAAAAATGAGCAGTTCTTC. Its translation: CASSLAGQKNEQFF.

The rearrangement links TRBV19 to TRBJ1-2, with 8 bases matching TRBD1. The CDR3 sequence is 13 residues long. Germline values: CDR1 LNHDA, CDR2 SQIVND (reference sequence). The trim removed 6 bases at V and 3 bases at J, leaving 3 bases unmatched. The CDR3 loop is CASRPDRDYGYTF. For the CDR3, the DNA is TGTGCCAGTAGACCGGACAGGGACTATGGCTACACCTTC.